This T cell receptor (beta chain) was captured in a study of immune cell composition in non-small cell lung cancer. In germline, CDR1 is MNHEY, CDR2 SMNVEV (reference sequence). The CDR3 length is 13 residues. Losses at the gene ends were 6 bases for V and 2 bases for J; bases not matched to a gene: 1. Template was genomic DNA from frozen, unsorted single-cell suspensions. Assay used: immunoSEQ multiplex PCR; TCRdb lists only in-frame clones, some missing. The table lists around 2,600 clones, roughly 80% of them singletons. This clonotype originated in a human donor with non-small cell lung cancer. The sample taken for sequencing was lung tumor tissue. V usage is TRBV27 and J usage is TRBJ2-3, with 8 bases identical to TRBD2. CDR3 protein: CASSGRATDTQYF. The CDR3 nucleotides read TGTGCCAGCAGCGGGAGGGCCACAGATACGCAGTATTTT.